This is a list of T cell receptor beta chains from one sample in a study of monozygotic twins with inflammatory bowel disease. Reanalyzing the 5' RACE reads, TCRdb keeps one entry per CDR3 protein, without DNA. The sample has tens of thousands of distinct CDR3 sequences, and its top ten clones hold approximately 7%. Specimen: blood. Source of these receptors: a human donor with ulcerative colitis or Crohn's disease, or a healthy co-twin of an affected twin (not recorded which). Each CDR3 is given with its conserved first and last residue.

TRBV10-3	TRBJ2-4	CAISEFETRIIAKNIQYF
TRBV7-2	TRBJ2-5	CASSPSGAQETQYF
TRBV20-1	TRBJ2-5	CSASPGLAYETQYF
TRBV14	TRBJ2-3	CASTLGQARFRYF
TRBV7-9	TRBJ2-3	CASSPGQGTFTDTQYF
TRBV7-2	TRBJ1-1	CASSLYRGNTEAFF
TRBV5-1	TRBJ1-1	CASSFPGPNTEAFF
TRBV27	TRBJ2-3	CASSTSLAGVVDTQYF
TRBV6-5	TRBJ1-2	CASSYLNRANGYTF
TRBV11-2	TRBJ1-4	CASSLNRATNEKLFF
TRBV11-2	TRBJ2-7	CASSLVGTGDYEQYF
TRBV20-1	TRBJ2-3	CSARSGTGGDTQYF
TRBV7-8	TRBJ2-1	CASSTDPGYNEQFF
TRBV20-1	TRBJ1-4	CSARARGAGREKLFF
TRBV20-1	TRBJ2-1	CSARLRRGPVYNEQFF
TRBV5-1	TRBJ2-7	CASSLGVGYEQYF
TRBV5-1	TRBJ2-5	CASSPGADEETQYF
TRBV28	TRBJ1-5	CASSFMGPSNQPQHF
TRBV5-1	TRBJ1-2	CASSSLQDRGYGYTF
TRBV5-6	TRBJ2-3	CASRHDRAPSFEQYF
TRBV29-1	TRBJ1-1	CSVVRTQNTEAFF
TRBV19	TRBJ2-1	CASSVTTEAYNEQFF
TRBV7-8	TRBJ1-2	CASSLVPKTNSRRYYGYTF
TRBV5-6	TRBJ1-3	CASSLGDFFSGNTIYF
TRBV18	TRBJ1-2	CASSPEQADYYGYTF
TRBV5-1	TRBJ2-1	CASSLGLAGVYEQFF
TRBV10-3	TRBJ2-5	CAISEAQPRGETQYF
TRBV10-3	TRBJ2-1	CAISGNNGRAGDEQFF
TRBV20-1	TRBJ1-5	CSAPSGTGTTYSNQPQHF
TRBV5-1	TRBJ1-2	CASSLQDGYYGYTF
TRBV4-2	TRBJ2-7	CASSQTGPYEQYF
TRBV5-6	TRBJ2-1	CASSLNGGYTYNEQFF
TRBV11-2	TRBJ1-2	CASSLEPGGAGGYTF
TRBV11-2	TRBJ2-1	CASSPGASGGSYNEQFF
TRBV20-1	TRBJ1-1	CSARAMRGRGNTEAFF
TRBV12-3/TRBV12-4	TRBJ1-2	CASSLGQPGGYTF
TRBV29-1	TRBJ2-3	CSVVGESSTDTQYF
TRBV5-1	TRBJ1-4	CASSLQGENEKLFF
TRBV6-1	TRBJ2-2	CASSSGQGETGELFF
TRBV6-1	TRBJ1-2	CASRRTGGSYGYTF
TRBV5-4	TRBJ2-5	CASSLAGWGKETQYF
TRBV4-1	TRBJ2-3	CASSQDGSNPSTDTQYF
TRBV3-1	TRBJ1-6	CASSQDSTGTASPLHF
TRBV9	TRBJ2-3	CASSPEGIRGARGQYF
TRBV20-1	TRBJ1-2	CSASFPLMGYTF
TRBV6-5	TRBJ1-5	CASSLGGGQPQHF
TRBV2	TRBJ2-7	CASSEGGEYEQYF
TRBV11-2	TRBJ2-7	CASSIDRYEQYF
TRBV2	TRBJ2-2	CASSPGAGELFF
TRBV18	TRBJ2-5	CASSPQTGTQETQYF
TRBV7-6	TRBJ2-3	CASSLGGGGDTQYF
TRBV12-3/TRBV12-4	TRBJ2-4	CASSWQGAKNIQYF
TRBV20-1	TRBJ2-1	CSATGLAGGPGQFF
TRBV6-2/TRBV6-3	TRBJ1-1	CASSPAGGARTEAFF